Shown below are 28 T cell receptor beta chains from a single sample sequenced in a study of T cell changes during pregnancy in multiple sclerosis. TCRdb's copy holds only in-frame clones and misses some; the assay was immunoSEQ multiplex PCR. The profile shows tens of thousands of clones, approximately 93% of them singletons. This material consisted of CD8+ T cells from peripheral blood mononuclear cells, taken in the third trimester of pregnancy. Every receptor here comes from a female donor with multiple sclerosis, enrolled in a pregnancy study.

This sequence joins TRBV28 and TRBJ2-7; TRBD1 aligns across 9 bases. Trimming cost V 3 bases and J 3 bases; bases outside gene matches: 6. The CDR3 extends over 15 amino acids. CDR1 MDHEN and CDR2 SYDVKM come from the germline V gene. CDR3: CASSFYRDRDYEQYF. The CDR3 nucleotides read TGTGCCAGCAGTTTCTACCGGGACAGGGACTACGAGCAGTACTTC.

This sequence joins TRBV6-4 and TRBJ2-1, with TRBD2 matching 11 bases. Germline lookup yields CDR1 MRHNA and CDR2 SNTAGT. The CDR3 is 15 residues long. With V trimmed by 5 bases and J by 6 bases, 6 bases remained unmatched. The CDR3 sequence is CASSRLAGSLNEQFF. The CDR3 nucleotides are TGTGCCAGCAGTAGACTAGCGGGATCTCTCAATGAGCAGTTCTTC.

This chain connects TRBV27 to TRBJ2-7, with a tentative D call TRBD1 (6 bases). The CDR3 has 14 amino acids. Germline V gene lookup returns CDR1 MNHEY and CDR2 SMNVEV (reference sequence). V lost 4 bases and J 4 bases, leaving 14 bases between the germline ends. The CDR3 is CASSSGTIGYEQYF. In DNA form, the CDR3 reads TGTGCCAGCAGTTCCGGGACAATAGGGTACGAGCAGTACTTC.

The genes are TRBV5-1 and TRBJ1-2, with TRBD1 matching over 7 bases. The CDR3 is 12 amino acids. Germline values: CDR1 SGHRS, CDR2 YFSETQ. J lost 7 bases, V lost 5 bases, and 5 bases had no gene match. In DNA form, the CDR3 reads TGCGCCAGCAGTTCAGGGGGAAGTGGCTACACCTTC. Protein sequence: CASSSGGSGYTF.

A single count supports this clone. In nucleotides, the CDR3 is TGTGCCAGTAGTATAAGGCGGACAGGGGTCGGGCTAGCCAAAAACATTCAGTACTTC. This translates into CASSIRRTGVGLAKNIQYF. This chain links TRBV19 with TRBJ2-4; 9 bases are a match to TRBD1. With V trimmed by 2 bases and J by 0 bases, 11 bases remained unmatched. The germline gives CDR1 LNHDA, CDR2 SQIVND (reference sequence). This CDR3 has 19 residues. Based on the CDR3 plus reference TRBV19 and TRBJ2-4, the full variable domain is DGGITQSPKYLFRKEGQNVTLSCEQNLNHDAMYWYRQDPGQGLRLIYYSQIVNDFQKGDIAEGYSVSREKKESFPLTVTSAQKNPTAFYLCASSIRRTGVGLAKNIQYFGAGTRLSVL.

This clone was observed once. The chain's CDR3 is CASSQSRGHTEAFF. The CDR3 DNA sequence: TGTGCCAGCAGTCAATCAAGGGGGCACACTGAAGCTTTCTTT. The V call is TRBV6-5, the J call TRBJ1-1; TRBD1 aligns across 7 bases. V was clipped by 5 bases and J by 3 bases; unmatched bases: 6. Germline CDR1 and CDR2: MNHEY and SVGAGI. CDR3 size: 14 residues.

The V and J genes are TRBV6-5 and TRBJ1-1; 7 bases line up with TRBD1. V shed 0 bases, J shed 5 bases, and the junction held 6 bases outside the gene matches. This CDR3 comprises 15 residues. CDR1 and CDR2 (germline): MNHEY, SVGAGI. The CDR3 reads CASSYSASGGTEAFF. The CDR3 DNA sequence: TGTGCCAGCAGTTACTCGGCGTCAGGGGGAACTGAAGCTTTCTTT.

The rearrangement uses TRBV21-1 and TRBJ1-5; the table's D call TRBD1 went unverified against the DNA. TRBV21-1 is assigned pseudogene status. This CDR3 is built from 15 residues. CDR3 loop: CASSLHRSANQPQHF. In nucleotides, the CDR3 is TGTGCCAGCAGCTTACACAGGTCGGCGAATCAGCCCCAGCATTTT.

This rearrangement joins TRBV5-6 to TRBJ1-2, with D possibly being TRBD1 (6 bases). Germline CDR1 reads SGHDT; CDR2 reads YYEEEE. Trimming took 0 bases from V and 8 from J, leaving 17 bases between them. The CDR3 sequence is 15 residues long. CDR3 amino acids: CASSLAFTGLLGYTF. DNA of the CDR3: TGTGCCAGCAGCTTGGCCTTTACAGGGCTTCTAGGCTACACCTTC. The full variable domain, with the rest looked up from reference TRBV5-6 and TRBJ1-2, is DAGVTQSPTHLIKTRGQQVTLRCSPKSGHDTVSWYQQALGQGPQFIFQYYEEEERQRGNFPDRFSGHQFPNYSSELNVNALLLGDSALYLCASSLAFTGLLGYTFGSGTRLTVV.

The J gene is TRBJ2-3, the V gene TRBV5-1, with D hard to call. Trimming cost V 6 bases and J 1 base, with 15 bases left between them. Germline V gene lookup returns CDR1 SGHRS and CDR2 YFSETQ. The CDR3 has 15 amino acids. This CDR3 reads CASIAANTRTDTQYF. The CDR3, as DNA: TGCGCCAGCATAGCAGCCAATACCCGCACAGATACGCAGTATTTT. The full variable domain, in which reference TRBV5-1 and TRBJ2-3 provide the parts outside the CDR3, is KAGVTQTPRYLIKTRGQQVTLSCSPISGHRSVSWYQQTPGQGLQFLFEYFSETQRNKGNFPGRFSGRQFSNSRSEMNVSTLELGDSALYLCASIAANTRTDTQYFGPGTRLTVL.

This rearrangement joins TRBV10-1 to TRBJ2-3; D may be TRBD2 (6 bases). This CDR3 is 12 amino acids long. The V and J ends lost 0 bases and 8 bases respectively, with 6 bases between them. CDR1 WNHNN and CDR2 SYGVQD come from the germline V gene (reference sequence). The CDR3 sequence: CASSESGGTQYF. The CDR3 nucleotides read TGCGCCAGCAGTGAGTCGGGGGGTACGCAGTATTTT.

As for this clone: The junction differs from germline at one of its ends, possibly a read error. The chain joins TRBV30 to TRBJ2-5, with a possible D match to TRBD2 (5 bases). The CDR3 is 11 amino acids. Germline V gene data show CDR1 as GTSNPN and CDR2 as SVGIG (reference sequence). CDR3 residues: CAWGSLEIQYF. In nucleotides, the CDR3 is TGTGCCTGGGGGAGTCTGGAGATCCAGTACTTC.

The CDR3 spells CASSQDLYGDIQYF. In nucleotides, the CDR3 is TGCGCCAGCAGCCAAGATCTTTACGGGGACATTCAGTACTTC. V usage is TRBV4-1 and J usage is TRBJ2-4; D might be TRBD2 (5 bases). Germline loops: CDR1 MGHRA, CDR2 YSYEKL. CDR3 length equals 14 residues. Trimming removed 0 bases from V and 8 bases from J, with 11 bases in between.

The gene calls are TRBV9 and TRBJ1-4; no clear D. Germline CDR1 is SGDLS and CDR2 is YYNGEE. This CDR3 is 14 amino acids long. In DNA form, the CDR3 reads TGTGCGCGTACCGAGCAAGAGGGAGGGGAAAAACTGTTTTTT. Protein sequence: CARTEQEGGEKLFF.

The chain links TRBV14 to TRBJ1-1; possibly TRBD1 for D (6 bases). Trimming removed 4 bases from V and 1 base from J, with 10 bases in between. Per the germline V gene, CDR1 is SGHDN and CDR2 is FVKESK. The CDR3 is 14 residues long. CDR3 coding DNA: TGTGCCAGCAGCCTTTCAGGGGAGAACACTGAAGCTTTCTTT. Encoded protein: CASSLSGENTEAFF.

This clone came up once. This chain connects TRBV27 to TRBJ2-7; a weak D match, TRBD1 (5 bases). CDR1 is MNHEY and CDR2 is SMNVEV in the germline V gene (reference sequence). V lost 1 base and J 0 bases, leaving 13 bases between the germline ends. The CDR3 has 16 residues. The CDR3 protein is CASSLFDRLSSYEQYF. The CDR3 DNA follows: TGTGCCAGCAGTTTATTTGACAGATTGAGCTCCTACGAGCAGTACTTC.

This chain joins TRBV27 and TRBJ2-1, with 11 bases fitting TRBD2. CDR1 and CDR2 (germline): MNHEY, SMNVEV (reference sequence). After removal of 5 bases from V and 3 bases from J, the junction contained 6 bases not matched to a gene. This CDR3 has 16 residues. The CDR3 loop is CASSPMTSGNYNEQFF. The DNA for the CDR3 is TGTGCCAGCAGTCCCATGACTAGCGGGAACTACAATGAGCAGTTCTTC.

This chain joins TRBV7-6 and TRBJ2-5, with 8 bases fitting TRBD2. J lost 1 base, V lost 5 bases, and 6 bases had no gene match. The CDR3 has 15 residues. Germline CDR1 and CDR2: SGHVS and FNYEAQ. CDR3: CASSLPGGVQETQYF. In DNA form, the CDR3 reads TGTGCCAGCAGCCTGCCCGGGGGGGTCCAAGAGACCCAGTACTTC.

The chain uses TRBV6-5 and TRBJ2-1, with 8 bases that match TRBD2. This CDR3 has 14 amino acids. Germline values: CDR1 MNHEY, CDR2 SVGAGI. The V and J ends lost 10 bases and 3 bases, in that order; junction bases with no gene match: 8. CDR3 sequence: CATLPSGSYNEQFF. CDR3 DNA sequence: TGTGCCACCCTACCGAGCGGGAGCTACAATGAGCAGTTCTTC.

This clone appeared once. This chain connects TRBV9 to TRBJ2-7; tentatively, D is TRBD1 (6 bases). Per the germline V gene, CDR1 is SGDLS and CDR2 is YYNGEE. The V and J ends lost 2 bases and 8 bases respectively, with 17 bases between them. The CDR3 covers 14 residues. The CDR3: CASSVDDRFGKQYF. DNA for the CDR3: TGTGCCAGCAGCGTCGACGACAGGTTCGGTAAGCAGTACTTC. Variable domain in full (rest from reference TRBV9 and TRBJ2-7): DSGVTQTPKHLITATGQRVTLRCSPRSGDLSVYWYQQSLDQGLQFLIQYYNGEERAKGNILERFSAQQFPDLHSELNLSSLELGDSALYFCASSVDDRFGKQYFGPGTRLTVT.

The rearrangement joins TRBV19 to TRBJ2-7; D is perhaps TRBD2 (6 bases). Germline CDR1 and CDR2: LNHDA and SQIVND (reference sequence). Deletions cut 3 bases from V and 5 bases from J, with 17 bases between. The CDR3 runs 15 residues. The CDR3 region has the DNA TGTGCCAGTAGTATTGGTCCACCAGGAGGGAACGAGCAGTACTTC. Translating it yields CASSIGPPGGNEQYF.

This chain uses TRBV27 with TRBJ2-5, with a weak D call TRBD1 (6 bases). V dropped 5 bases and J dropped 5 bases, with 18 bases sitting between them. The CDR3 contains 15 residues. Germline values: CDR1 MNHEY, CDR2 SMNVEV (reference sequence). The CDR3 bases are TGTGCCAGCAGTATTATCGAGGGGGAAGGTGAGACCCAGTACTTC. This translates into CASSIIEGEGETQYF.

The V call is TRBV14, the J call TRBJ1-1, with 9 bases that match TRBD1. The V and J ends lost 4 bases and 8 bases, in that order; junction bases with no gene match: 2. The length of the CDR3 is 12 residues. The germline CDR1 and CDR2 sequences are SGHDN and FVKESK. The CDR3 region has the DNA TGTGCCAGCAGCCCGGGGACAGGGGAAGCTTTCTTT. It codes for CASSPGTGEAFF.

The rearrangement links TRBV5-6 to TRBJ2-7; the match to TRBD2 covers 8 bases. CDR3 length equals 15 residues. Germline lookup yields CDR1 SGHDT and CDR2 YYEEEE. After removal of 2 bases from V and 5 bases from J, the junction contained 9 bases not matched to a gene. In DNA form, the CDR3 reads TGTGCCAGCAGCTTCCCGGGACTAGGGGCGAACGAGCAGTACTTC. Protein product: CASSFPGLGANEQYF. Drawing the rest from reference TRBV5-6 and TRBJ2-7, the complete variable domain is DAGVTQSPTHLIKTRGQQVTLRCSPKSGHDTVSWYQQALGQGPQFIFQYYEEEERQRGNFPDRFSGHQFPNYSSELNVNALLLGDSALYLCASSFPGLGANEQYFGPGTRLTVT.

This chain joins TRBV11-2 and TRBJ2-1; TRBD2 aligns across 8 bases. Germline-derived CDR1 and CDR2 are SGHAT and FQNNGV. V was clipped by 5 bases and J by 0 bases; unmatched bases: 3. The length of the CDR3 is 15 residues. CDR3 DNA sequence: TGTGCCAGCAGCCAAGGACTAGCCTCCTACAATGAGCAGTTCTTC. Protein product: CASSQGLASYNEQFF. Complete variable domain (other parts from reference TRBV11-2 and TRBJ2-1): EAGVAQSPRYKIIEKRQSVAFWCNPISGHATLYWYQQILGQGPKLLIQFQNNGVVDDSQLPKDRFSAERLKGVDSTLKIQPAKLEDSAVYLCASSQGLASYNEQFFGPGTRLTVL.

The rearrangement joins TRBV6-4 to TRBJ2-7; 7 bases match TRBD2. Germline V gene data show CDR1 as MRHNA and CDR2 as SNTAGT. The CDR3 runs to 15 residues. The V gene end was trimmed by 5 bases and the J gene end by 2 bases; junction bases not matched to a gene: 9. CDR3 protein: CASSPQSTSPYEQYF. CDR3 in DNA: TGTGCCAGCAGTCCTCAATCGACTAGCCCCTACGAGCAGTACTTC.

CDR3 protein: CASGILAGGTTDTQYF. As DNA, the CDR3 is TGTGCCAGCGGCATCCTCGCGGGAGGCACCACAGATACGCAGTATTTT. The rearrangement joins TRBV7-9 to TRBJ2-3; 8 bases are shared with TRBD2. CDR3 length: 16 amino acids. V gave up 8 bases and J gave up 2 bases; unmatched junction bases: 12. Germline V lookup: CDR1 SEHNR, CDR2 FQNEAQ (reference sequence).

The chain couples TRBV5-1 to TRBJ1-2; D unclear. Germline V CDR1 and CDR2: SGHRS, YFSETQ. V was clipped by 1 base and J by 1 base, with 20 bases between them. CDR3 size: 18 residues. The CDR3 coding sequence is TGCGCCAGCAGCTTGCATCGACTCACTCCAAGCCTTAACTATGGCTACACCTTC. Residues: CASSLHRLTPSLNYGYTF. The full variable domain, its missing parts supplied by reference TRBV5-1 and TRBJ1-2, is KAGVTQTPRYLIKTRGQQVTLSCSPISGHRSVSWYQQTPGQGLQFLFEYFSETQRNKGNFPGRFSGRQFSNSRSEMNVSTLELGDSALYLCASSLHRLTPSLNYGYTFGSGTRLTVV.